The present T cell receptor (beta chain) was sequenced within a study of T cells after yellow fever vaccination. Trimming cost V 2 bases and J 1 base; bases outside gene matches: 10. The CDR3 contains 18 residues. CDR1 and CDR2 (germline): SGDLS, YYNGEE. Each CDR3 protein is one row after TCRdb ran MiXCR on the 5' RACE reads. This table has approximately 300,000 distinct CDR3 sequences, roughly a tenth appearing once. The chain is built from TRBV9 and TRBJ1-1, with TRBD1 identical over 11 bases. This receptor was obtained from a man younger than 35 who received the YFV17D yellow fever vaccine. The sequencing here drew on CD4+ T cells sorted from PBMCs, taken 45 days after the yellow fever booster vaccination. The CDR3 sequence: CASSVDGPGTGGNTEAFF. DNA for the CDR3: TGTGCCAGCAGCGTCGACGGTCCCGGGACAGGGGGGAACACTGAAGCTTTCTTT.